The 14 T cell receptor beta chains below were found in one sample sequenced in a study of OX40 agonist ivuxolimab in advanced cancers. Clones were sequenced by immunoSEQ multiplex PCR, and TCRdb holds only the in-frame ones, with some missing. This table has around 80,000 clones, around nine tenths appearing once. The sequencing here drew on CD4+ or CD8+ T cells sorted from blood, taken in a trial of the OX40 agonist ivuxolimab. The receptors derive from an adult with an advanced solid tumor such as melanoma, head and neck, liver or kidney cancer.

The rearrangement joins TRBV4-1 to TRBJ1-2, with 7 bases identical to TRBD1. From germline, CDR1 is MGHRA and CDR2 YSYEKL. J gave up 2 bases and V 2 bases, and 11 bases lay outside the gene matches. The CDR3 runs to 17 residues. CDR3 in amino acids: CASSQSNPGGINYGYTF. In nucleotides, the CDR3 is TGCGCCAGCAGCCAATCCAACCCAGGGGGGATCAACTATGGCTACACCTTC.

V gene TRBV6-6 combines with J gene TRBJ2-3, with a weak D call TRBD2 (5 bases). The V gene lost 2 bases and the J gene lost 3 bases, with 9 bases spanning the gap. The CDR3 totals 14 residues. The germline gives CDR1 MNHNY, CDR2 SVGAGI (reference sequence). As DNA, the CDR3 is TGTGCCAGCAGTTACCGGGATGGGACAGATACGCAGTATTTT. This codes for CASSYRDGTDTQYF.

V gene TRBV7-2 combines with J gene TRBJ1-2; unclear D gene. This CDR3 is 13 amino acids long. Germline V gene data show CDR1 as SGHTA and CDR2 as FQGNSA. V gave up 5 bases and J gave up 8 bases, with 15 bases separating them. The CDR3 sequence: CASSPWEAGGYTF. The CDR3 DNA follows: TGTGCCAGCAGCCCCTGGGAGGCGGGAGGCTACACCTTC.

This rearrangement joins TRBV9 to TRBJ2-7; D perhaps matches TRBD1 (5 bases). CDR1 SGDLS and CDR2 YYNGEE come from the germline V gene. Trimming took 4 bases from V and 2 from J, leaving 10 bases between them. This CDR3 is 13 amino acids long. In DNA form, the CDR3 reads TGTGCCAGCAGCACAGGCCTGACCTACGAGCAGTACTTC. This encodes CASSTGLTYEQYF.

This clone was detected a few times. The V gene is TRBV5-4, the J gene TRBJ2-7; D perhaps matches TRBD1 (5 bases). Between the trimmed V and J ends, which lost 4 bases and 3 bases, there was a span of 14 bases. The germline gives CDR1 SGHNT, CDR2 YYREEE (reference sequence). The CDR3 has 14 residues. The CDR3 DNA is TGTGCCAGCAGCCCCGGCAGGGAAAGCTACGAGCAGTACTTC. It is translated as CASSPGRESYEQYF.

The chain has TRBV5-1 and TRBJ1-2; D uncertain. This CDR3 region has 16 residues. V lost 4 bases, J lost 2 bases, and 18 bases lay in between. CDR1 and CDR2 (germline): SGHRS, YFSETQ. The CDR3 loop reads CASSAREPRSNYGYTF. The CDR3 region has the DNA TGCGCCAGCAGCGCCCGGGAACCCAGGTCGAACTATGGCTACACCTTC.

This clone was observed a single time. J is TRBJ1-1 and V is TRBV6-6, with 10 bases lining up with TRBD1. The CDR3 spans 15 residues. The V gene end was trimmed by 5 bases and the J gene end by 4 bases; junction bases not matched to a gene: 7. Germline-derived CDR1 and CDR2 are MNHNY and SVGAGI (reference sequence). The DNA of the CDR3 is TGTGCCAGCAGTCAGGGACAGGGGTATATCACTGAAGCTTTCTTT. This codes for CASSQGQGYITEAFF.

This chain links TRBV9 with TRBJ2-1, with D maybe TRBD2 (6 bases). The V gene lost 3 bases and the J gene lost 6 bases, with 25 bases spanning the gap. Germline CDR1 is SGDLS and CDR2 is YYNGEE. The CDR3 length is 18 residues. DNA for the CDR3: TGTGCCAGCAGCGACCCCTTCCTTGGCGGGGCTGGGGGCAATGAGCAGTTCTTC. Translating it yields CASSDPFLGGAGGNEQFF.

The chain combines TRBV5-6 with TRBJ1-2; the D is unclear. Per germline, CDR1 SGHDT and CDR2 YYEEEE. The CDR3 runs to 14 residues. Deletions cut 0 bases from V and 0 bases from J, with 6 bases between. The CDR3 sequence is CASSLDRANYGYTF. The CDR3 nucleotides read TGTGCCAGCAGCTTGGACAGAGCTAACTATGGCTACACCTTC.

The rearrangement joins TRBV5-1 to TRBJ2-7; 10 nucleotides match TRBD2. CDR3 size: 15 residues. Germline CDR1 and CDR2: SGHRS and YFSETQ. Unmatched junction bases numbered 5, after V lost 5 bases and J lost 0 bases. CDR3 DNA sequence: TGCGCCAGCAGGTTAGCGGGAGGTTTCTCCTACGAGCAGTACTTC. This sequence encodes CASRLAGGFSYEQYF.

Written as DNA, the CDR3 is TGTGCCAGCAGGAAAGACAGGGATGGCTATGGCTACACCTTC. It specifies CASRKDRDGYGYTF. V and J are TRBV6-5 and TRBJ1-2; 7 nucleotides align to TRBD1. This CDR3 has 14 amino acids. J gave up 4 bases and V 6 bases, and 8 bases lay outside the gene matches. Germline CDR1 MNHEY, CDR2 SVGAGI.

This rearrangement joins TRBV5-1 to TRBJ1-2; 7 nucleotides align to TRBD1. The V gene's germline CDR1 is SGHRS and CDR2 YFSETQ. CDR3 length: 15 residues. Trimming removed 4 bases from V and 6 bases from J; junction bases left unmatched: 12. CDR3 bases: TGCGCCAGCAGCCAAATTCCCGGGACAGCGAATGGCTACACCTTC. Residues: CASSQIPGTANGYTF. Full variable domain (missing parts from reference TRBV5-1 and TRBJ1-2): KAGVTQTPRYLIKTRGQQVTLSCSPISGHRSVSWYQQTPGQGLQFLFEYFSETQRNKGNFPGRFSGRQFSNSRSEMNVSTLELGDSALYLCASSQIPGTANGYTFGSGTRLTVV.

Here the CDR3 reads CASAGAADTQYF. The CDR3 coding sequence is TGTGCCAGCGCGGGGGCGGCAGATACGCAGTATTTT. The rearrangement joins TRBV6-5 to TRBJ2-3; a possible D gene is TRBD2 (7 bases). The CDR3 length is 12 residues. Germline-derived CDR1 and CDR2 are MNHEY and SVGAGI. With 8 bases removed from V and 4 bases from J, the gap between germline ends came to 10 bases.

The chain uses TRBV5-1 and TRBJ2-7; D is unclear. This CDR3 region has 14 residues. Deletions cut 0 bases from V and 1 base from J, with 8 bases between. The germline CDR1 and CDR2 sequences are SGHRS and YFSETQ. The CDR3 region has the DNA TGCGCCAGCAGCTTGGCCCCAGCTTCCTACGAGCAGTACTTC. It translates to CASSLAPASYEQYF.